The sequence of this T cell receptor beta chain was determined in a study of CD8+ T cells in alopecia areata. About the research overall: Treatment comprised oral tofacitinib, 5 to 10 mg twice daily, in treated patients. Patients given treatment had severity scored by the percentage of scalp area affected. General study results and limits: Tofacitinib produced a significant decrease in scalp clonality and in expanded CD8+ clones among the top 100.

Treatment described: oral pan-JAK inhibitor, 5-10 mg twice daily. About this clone itself: The target antigen is unknown.

It was cDNA, reverse transcribed from extracted RNA, that served as the sequencing template. Sequencing used immunoSEQ multiplex PCR; TCRdb keeps in-frame clones, though not all of them. The table has 150,000 to 200,000 clones, over 45% seen once. Germline V gene lookup returns CDR1 MNHEY and CDR2 SVGAGI. Trimming pared 6 bases from V and 7 bases from J, leaving 16 bases between. This CDR3 comprises 14 residues. This sequence originates from a human donor with alopecia areata. The gene calls are TRBV6-5 and TRBJ1-5, with a possible D match to TRBD1 (6 bases). The sequenced sample was CD4+ T cells sorted from blood, obtained at week 24, from a patient treated with tofacitinib. As DNA, the CDR3 is TGTGCCAGCAGCGGAGGACAGATTGGCCAGCCCCAGCATTTT. It translates to CASSGGQIGQPQHF.